This T cell receptor beta chain comes out of a study of T cell repertoires in cytomegalovirus infection. Study-level background: Through public TCR beta signatures, both CMV infection and matching HLA type were indicated. General observations from the study: Carriage of CMV together with the relevant HLA was identifiable through cumulative public TCR beta family frequency. HLA-C-restricted TCR beta clonotypes specific for CMV led the ex vivo response.

Germline values: CDR1 GTSNPN, CDR2 SVGIG (reference sequence). V was clipped by 2 bases and J by 4 bases; unmatched bases: 2. The CDR3 has 13 residues. MiXCR, applied by TCRdb to the reads, yields one record per CDR3 protein. The sample has around 740,000 distinct CDR3 sequences, about a third seen once. In this sample, this clonotype turned up once. Its target is not known. The TCR was taken from a human donor in good health (CMV status not recorded). Some clones in this sample may be carry-over from other donors' samples. The source material was PBMCs. V is TRBV30 and J is TRBJ1-2; 9 bases are a match to TRBD1. CDR3 DNA sequence: TGTGCCTGGAGTTTGACAGGGGGCTATGGCTACACCTTC. Protein product: CAWSLTGGYGYTF. Complete variable domain (other parts from reference TRBV30 and TRBJ1-2): SQTIHQWPATLVQPVGSPLSLECTVEGTSNPNLYWYRQAAGRGLQLLFYSVGIGQISSEVPQNLSASRPQDRQFILSSKKLLLSDSGFYLCAWSLTGGYGYTFGSGTRLTVV.